This T cell receptor beta chain came from a study of control samples from healthy donors and cancer patients. Generated by immunoSEQ multiplex PCR, the TCRdb table keeps only in-frame clones and is missing some. The profile covers roughly 6,000 clones, with almost 85% appearing a single time and 6% to 8.5% taken by the ten largest. With V trimmed by 11 bases and J by 8 bases, 13 bases remained unmatched. Germline V gives CDR1 KGHDR, CDR2 SFDVKD. The CDR3 sequence is 14 residues long. The J gene is TRBJ2-1, the V gene TRBV24-1, with TRBD1 matching over 8 bases. This clonotype was sampled from a female donor with lung cancer. Sequenced material: formalin-fixed, paraffin-embedded tissue. CDR3 in DNA: TGTGCCATCATATTGACAGGGGAACGGCATGAGCAGTTCTTC. Its protein product is CAIILTGERHEQFF.